Shown below are 2 T cell receptor beta chains from a single sample sequenced in a study of blood T cell repertoires in COVID-19. Clones were read by immunoSEQ multiplex PCR, and TCRdb kept only the in-frame ones, dropping some. The sample lists about 90,000 clones, approximately 80% seen once, with more than 10% in the top ten. Sequences were obtained from peripheral blood. The receptors derive from a human donor in a cohort sampled during active COVID-19.

V and J are TRBV29-1 and TRBJ1-3, with 10 bases aligning to TRBD1. This CDR3 is 15 amino acids long. The germline V gene encodes CDR1 SQVTM and CDR2 ANQGSEA. Unmatched junction bases numbered 13, after V lost 6 bases and J lost 8 bases. The CDR3 spells CSVAVPGQGKDTIYF. The CDR3 nucleotides are TGCAGCGTAGCAGTTCCGGGACAGGGGAAAGACACCATATATTTT.

V gene TRBV10-1 combines with J gene TRBJ1-3, with D possibly TRBD1 on 5 matching bases. CDR3 length: 16 amino acids. V was shortened by 2 bases and J by 0 bases, with 11 bases between the two germline ends. The germline CDR1 and CDR2 sequences are WNHNN and SYGVQD (reference sequence). The CDR3 protein is CASSEKGLDSGNTIYF. CDR3 coding DNA: TGCGCCAGCAGTGAGAAGGGGCTAGACTCTGGAAACACCATATATTTT.